These 17 T cell receptor beta chains were sequenced from one sample in a study of blood T cells in healthy people across ages. Alongside a J-beta primer mix, a sample-barcoded 5' primer served in a second PCR lasting about 7 to 12 cycles. TCRdb re-called the 5' RACE reads with MiXCR, one entry per CDR3 protein. The data hold hundreds of thousands of distinct CDR3 sequences, with around a fifth observed a single time. Material for sequencing was blood. The receptors stem from a man between 65 and 80 years old in good health.

Points on this clonotype: An end of the junction differs from the germline gene, which may be a read error. The chain combines TRBV6-1 with TRBJ1-5; a weak D match, TRBD1 (5 bases). The CDR3 loop spans 12 amino acids. From germline, CDR1 is MNHNS and CDR2 SASEGT. DNA of the CDR3: TGTGCGAGTGTCGGGGGAAATCAGACCCAGCATTTT. It translates to CASVGGNQTQHF.

The chain has TRBV5-1 and TRBJ2-5, with D perhaps matching TRBD1 (6 bases). Germline CDR1 SGHRS, CDR2 YFSETQ. The CDR3 covers 16 residues. V was trimmed by 4 bases and J by 5 bases, leaving 21 bases between them. The chain's CDR3 is CASSAAGEIMIETQYF. The CDR3 nucleotides are TGCGCCAGCAGCGCGGCAGGGGAAATTATGATTGAGACCCAGTACTTC. The variable domain in full, with the rest retrieved from reference TRBV5-1 and TRBJ2-5, is KAGVTQTPRYLIKTRGQQVTLSCSPISGHRSVSWYQQTPGQGLQFLFEYFSETQRNKGNFPGRFSGRQFSNSRSEMNVSTLELGDSALYLCASSAAGEIMIETQYFGPGTRLLVL.

In its sample, this clonotype was seen a few times. V is TRBV20-1 and J is TRBJ1-5; 7 nucleotides align to TRBD1. This CDR3 comprises 13 residues. The V segment lost 3 bases and the J segment 6 bases; nucleotides outside the gene matches: 5. Germline V gene data show CDR1 as DFQATT and CDR2 as SNEGSKA (reference sequence). CDR3 in DNA: TGCAGTGCTAGGAGGCAGGGGGGTCAGCCCCAGCATTTT. It specifies CSARRQGGQPQHF.

This clonotype has a count of ten or more. The chain joins TRBV20-1 to TRBJ1-5; D is uncertain. Trimming took off 0 bases at V and 5 bases at J, with 5 bases between the two ends. Per germline, CDR1 DFQATT and CDR2 SNEGSKA (reference sequence). CDR3 size: 12 residues. The CDR3 DNA reads TGCAGTGCTAGAGAATCCTATCAGCCCCAGCATTTT. As protein: CSARESYQPQHF.

This clonotype was seen only a few times. Compared with germline, one end of the junction differs, possibly owing to a read error. The chain couples TRBV2 to TRBJ1-2; D uncertain. CDR1 SNHLY and CDR2 FYNNEI come from the germline V gene. The CDR3 is 13 residues long. In DNA form, the CDR3 reads TGTGCCGGCAGTCCAGAGGGCAGCTATGGCTACACCTTC. It encodes CAGSPEGSYGYTF. Full variable domain (outside the CDR3, taken from reference TRBV2 and TRBJ1-2): EPEVTQTPSHQVTQMGQEVILRCVPISNHLYFYWYRQILGQKVEFLVSFYNNEISEKSEIFDDQFSVERPDGSNFTLKIRSTKLEDSAMYFCAGSPEGSYGYTFGSGTRLTVV.

As regards this clonotype: At one boundary the junction diverges from the germline segment, which might be a read error. The chain combines TRBV19 with TRBJ2-5; possible D gene TRBD2, 5 bases. The J call may be wrong; the DNA end is better matched by TRBJ2-1. The CDR3 totals 13 residues. In germline, CDR1 is LNHDA, CDR2 SQIVND (reference sequence). CDR3 in amino acids: CAGSFIATNEQFF. The CDR3 coding sequence is TGTGCCGGTAGTTTCATAGCGACCAATGAGCAGTTCTTC.

This chain uses TRBV29-1 with TRBJ2-5; the D gene is possibly TRBD2 (7 bases). The DNA end is a closer match to TRBJ2-7, so the J assignment may be wrong. This CDR3 has 14 amino acids. Germline values: CDR1 SQVTM, CDR2 ANQGSEA. In DNA, the CDR3 is TGCAGCGTTAAAAGGGGGGGAAGCTCCTACGAGCAGTACTTC. The encoded protein is CSVKRGGSSYEQYF.

The rearrangement uses TRBV12-3 or TRBV12-4 and TRBJ2-7; 12 bases align to TRBD2. The J segment lost 3 bases and the V segment lost 6 bases, leaving 6 bases of the junction unmatched. CDR3 length: 15 residues. The CDR3 loop reads CASRFETSGSYEQYF. CDR3 coding DNA: TGTGCCAGCAGGTTTGAGACTAGCGGGAGCTACGAGCAGTACTTC.

This clonotype showed up many times. V usage is TRBV12-3 or TRBV12-4 and J usage is TRBJ2-3, with 7 bases fitting TRBD2. The V and J ends lost 3 bases and 4 bases, in that order; junction bases with no gene match: 7. The CDR3 contains 15 residues. CDR3 sequence: CASSFLERGPDTQYF. The CDR3 region has the DNA TGTGCCAGCAGTTTTTTGGAGCGGGGCCCAGATACGCAGTATTTT.

The V and J genes are TRBV10-3 and TRBJ2-1; 11 nucleotides match TRBD1. The CDR3 sequence is 16 residues long. J lost 4 bases, V lost 3 bases, and 5 bases had no gene match. Germline V CDR1 and CDR2: ENHRY, SYGVKD. DNA for the CDR3: TGTGCCATCAGTGATCCCGGACAGGGGGCTTACAATGAGCAGTTCTTC. Translating it yields CAISDPGQGAYNEQFF.

V usage is TRBV20-1 and J usage is TRBJ1-5; D is perhaps TRBD1 (6 bases). V lost 2 bases and J lost 2, with 10 bases in between. The germline CDR1 and CDR2 sequences are DFQATT and SNEGSKA (reference sequence). The CDR3 sequence is 14 residues long. This CDR3 reads CSARQGSGNQPQHF. For the CDR3, the DNA is TGCAGTGCTAGACAGGGGTCCGGCAATCAGCCCCAGCATTTT.

V is TRBV30 and J is TRBJ2-7, with D perhaps being TRBD1 or TRBD2 (6 bases each). The V end lost 3 bases, the J end lost 3 bases, and 15 bases lay between the germline ends. Germline loops: CDR1 GTSNPN, CDR2 SVGIG (reference sequence). The CDR3 loop spans 14 amino acids. The CDR3 region has the DNA TGTGCCTGGAGGGAAGGGGGGACCCTCTACGAGCAGTACTTC. Encoded protein: CAWREGGTLYEQYF.

This chain uses TRBV25-1 with TRBJ2-7; tentatively, D is TRBD1 (5 bases). Germline CDR1 MGHDK, CDR2 SYGVNS. The germline V and J ends were trimmed by 2 bases and 3 bases, with 8 bases remaining between them. CDR3 size: 13 residues. The CDR3 protein is CASSEGAGYEQYF. In nucleotides, the CDR3 is TGTGCCAGCAGTGAAGGGGCCGGCTACGAGCAGTACTTC.

As DNA, the CDR3 is TGTGCCAGCAGCCGTGAGGGACAGCTGTTTTTT. It translates to CASSREGQLFF. The chain carries TRBV7-9 and TRBJ1-4, with 7 nucleotides matching TRBD1. The CDR3 runs 11 residues. The J segment lost 14 bases and the V segment lost 5 bases, leaving 5 bases of the junction unmatched. CDR1 is SEHNR and CDR2 is FQNEAQ in the germline V gene (reference sequence).

The chain carries TRBV20-1 and TRBJ1-5, with D perhaps TRBD1 (5 bases). Germline CDR1 and CDR2: DFQATT and SNEGSKA (reference sequence). The germline V and J ends were trimmed by 4 bases and 0 bases, with 19 bases remaining between them. The CDR3 spans 17 residues. For the CDR3, the DNA is TGCAGTGCTACATTATGGGGGGGTGTGAATAGCAATCAGCCCCAGCATTTT. The encoded protein is CSATLWGGVNSNQPQHF.

Many counts were recorded for this clonotype. This chain links TRBV12-3 or TRBV12-4 with TRBJ1-1; D gene unclear. The CDR3 extends over 11 amino acids. Trimming took 6 bases from V and 1 from J, leaving 3 bases between them. The CDR3 reads CASRENTEAFF. CDR3 in DNA: TGTGCCAGCAGGGAGAACACTGAAGCTTTCTTT.

The rearrangement joins TRBV12-3 or TRBV12-4 to TRBJ2-5; 7 bases match TRBD2. The J call could be wrong; TRBJ2-1 is a better fit for the DNA end. The CDR3 has 16 residues. Here the CDR3 DNA reads TGTGCCAGCAGTTTGGCAGCGGGACCCCAGCACCATGAGCAGTTCTTC. Amino acids: CASSLAAGPQHHEQFF.